The sequence of this T cell receptor (beta chain) was determined in a study of radiation and T cells in renal cell carcinoma. Points from the study as a whole: Baseline intratumoral clonotype presence is unknown without pretreatment biopsies. From baseline, blood top tumor clonotypes peaked at 2 weeks post-radiation.

The length of the CDR3 is 16 residues. The ends were cut back, 5 bases at V and 6 bases at J, with 20 bases in the middle. Germline assignment: CDR1 SNHLY and CDR2 FYNNEI. Time point reported: blood 2 weeks post-SBRT. Specified treatment: 15 Gy SBRT to primary tumor, nephrectomy 4 weeks later. After SBRT, blood was collected at 2 and 4 weeks, plus baseline. The patient's renal cell carcinoma had clear cell pathology. This table comes from immunoSEQ multiplex PCR, and its TCRdb copy is limited to in-frame clones, with some not included. Among about 130,000 clones, approximately 85% were seen once, and the ten largest hold 5.8%. This clone was counted between two and nine times. Its antigen is currently unknown.

The sequence derives from a man aged 45-60 years with renal cell carcinoma. Sequenced here: blood, sampled from a patient whose treatment included radiotherapy and nephrectomy. V usage is TRBV2 and J usage is TRBJ1-5; maybe TRBD1 (6 bases). CDR3: CASSFTGTSVSQPQHF. CDR3 bases: TGTGCCAGCAGTTTCACCGGGACAAGCGTAAGTCAGCCCCAGCATTTT.